Listed below are T cell receptor beta chains from one sample, sequenced in a study of molecular identifiers for immune sequencing clone quantification. TCRdb reanalysed the PCR reads using MiXCR and keeps one entry per CDR3 protein. The data contain 550,000 to 750,000 distinct CDR3 sequences, 15% to 20% of them singletons. Material for sequencing was naive CD8+ T cells from blood, with Jurkat cell RNA spiked in. Source of these receptors: a human donor in good health. Some libraries in this study had Jurkat cell RNA spiked in. Each CDR3 is given with its conserved first and last residue. D genes are given only for firm matches. Not every row has a clone size; where given, it reads once, few, many or a size class.

v_call	d_call	j_call	clone_size	cdr3_aa	cdr3_nt
TRBV5-8	.	TRBJ1-1	few	CASSSSGLGEAFF	TGTGCCAGCAGCAGTTCAGGGCTCGGTGAAGCTTTCTTT
TRBV4-1	.	TRBJ1-2	many	CASSPLGSNFGYTF	TGCGCCAGCAGCCCCCTTGGTTCCAACTTTGGCTACACCTTC
TRBV20-1	TRBD2	TRBJ2-2	many	CSARDLGLVANTGELFF	TGCAGTGCTAGAGATTTGGGACTAGTTGCAAACACCGGGGAGCTGTTTTTT
TRBV6-6	.	TRBJ2-1	few	CAGGKGEQFF	TGTGCCGGGGGAAAGGGAGAGCAGTTCTTC
TRBV9	.	TRBJ1-4	once	CASSVEAVEKLFF	TGTGCCAGCAGCGTAGAGGCGGTTGAAAAACTGTTTTTT
TRBV20-1	TRBD2	TRBJ2-3	many	CSAPGGPSGRAIDTQYF	TGCAGTGCTCCCGGAGGACCTAGCGGGAGGGCCATAGATACGCAGTATTTT
TRBV7-3	.	TRBJ2-5	many	CASSFGTGTLETQYF	TGTGCCAGCAGCTTCGGTACCGGGACTTTGGAGACCCAGTACTTC
TRBV20-1	TRBD1	TRBJ1-1	few	CSARGRTGRAEAFF	TGCAGTGCTAGGGGGAGGACAGGGCGCGCTGAAGCTTTCTTT
TRBV14	.	TRBJ2-7	many	CASRRTDDSYEQYF	TGTGCCAGCAGGCGTACAGACGACTCCTACGAGCAGTACTTC
TRBV6-5	.	TRBJ2-1	many	CASSYWNEQFF	TGTGCCAGCAGTTACTGGAATGAGCAGTTCTTC
TRBV12-3/TRBV12-4	TRBD1	TRBJ1-2	.	CAILGQGAVDGYTF	TGTGCCATACTGGGACAGGGGGCTGTCGATGGCTACACCTTC
TRBV19	.	TRBJ2-1	few	CASSFGGPTYNEQFF	TGTGCCAGTAGTTTCGGGGGGCCTACCTACAATGAGCAGTTCTTC
TRBV5-5	TRBD2	TRBJ2-3	many	CASSFEWSGGSTDTQYF	TGTGCCAGCAGCTTCGAGTGGTCGGGAGGCTCCACAGATACGCAGTATTTT
TRBV27	.	TRBJ2-7	few	CASSLSWAYERYF	TGTGCCAGCAGTTTATCTTGGGCCTACGAGCGGTACTTC
TRBV20-1	.	TRBJ2-7	many	CSARSTYSYEQYF	TGCAGTGCTAGGAGTACCTACTCCTACGAGCAGTACTTC
TRBV28	TRBD1	TRBJ2-7	many	CASTDFPWDRGQEQYF	TGTGCCAGCACCGACTTTCCATGGGACAGGGGGCAAGAGCAGTACTTC
TRBV6-2/TRBV6-3	.	TRBJ1-1	many	CASSSLTDTEAFF	TGTGCCAGCAGTTCTCTGACAGACACTGAAGCTTTCTTT
TRBV15	.	TRBJ2-3	many	CATEQGVSSTDTQYF	TGTGCCACCGAACAAGGGGTCTCTAGCACAGATACGCAGTATTTT
TRBV20-1	.	TRBJ2-2	few	CSASGANTGEPFF	TGCAGTGCTAGCGGGGCAAACACCGGGGAGCCGTTTTTT
TRBV6-2/TRBV6-3	TRBD1	TRBJ2-2	many	CASRSTDRSPGELFF	TGTGCCAGCAGATCCACGGACAGGTCCCCCGGGGAGCTGTTTTTT
TRBV6-2/TRBV6-3	.	TRBJ2-1	few	CASRFTGLDEQFF	TGTGCCAGCAGGTTCACAGGTTTGGATGAGCAGTTCTTC
TRBV4-1	.	TRBJ2-7	many	CASSQRTGGVSYEQYF	TGCGCCAGCAGCCAGCGAACAGGGGGGGTCTCCTACGAGCAGTACTTC
TRBV6-6	.	TRBJ1-3	many	CASSPRAGKPIDYSGNTIYF	TGTGCCAGCAGCCCCAGGGCAGGAAAACCTATAGACTACTCTGGAAACACCATATATTTT
TRBV6-5	.	TRBJ2-3	many	CASSYEEDGADTQYF	TGTGCCAGCAGTTATGAGGAAGACGGGGCAGATACGCAGTATTTT
TRBV20-1	.	TRBJ2-1	many	CSPLPGSEQFF	TGCAGTCCACTCCCGGGCTCGGAGCAGTTCTTC
TRBV20-1	.	TRBJ1-2	.	CSARDRGEDSFVNYGYTF	TGCAGTGCTAGAGATCGTGGGGAAGACAGCTTCGTTAACTATGGCTACACCTTC
TRBV5-4	.	TRBJ2-5	many	CASSKTTLQETQYF	TGTGCCAGCAGCAAGACAACTCTTCAAGAGACCCAGTACTTC
TRBV15	.	TRBJ2-5	few	CATSYNQETQYF	TGTGCCACCAGCTACAACCAAGAGACCCAGTACTTC